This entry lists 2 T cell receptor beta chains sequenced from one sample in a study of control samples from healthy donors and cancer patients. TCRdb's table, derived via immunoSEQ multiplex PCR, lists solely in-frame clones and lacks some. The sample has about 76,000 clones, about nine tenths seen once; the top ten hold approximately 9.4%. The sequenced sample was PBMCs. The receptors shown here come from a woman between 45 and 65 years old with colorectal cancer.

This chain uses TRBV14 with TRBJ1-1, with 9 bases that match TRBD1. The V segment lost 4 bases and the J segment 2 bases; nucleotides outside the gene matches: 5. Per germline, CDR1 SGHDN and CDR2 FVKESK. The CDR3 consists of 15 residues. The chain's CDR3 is CASSLGTGSNTEAFF. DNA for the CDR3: TGTGCCAGCAGCCTCGGGACAGGGTCTAACACTGAAGCTTTCTTT.

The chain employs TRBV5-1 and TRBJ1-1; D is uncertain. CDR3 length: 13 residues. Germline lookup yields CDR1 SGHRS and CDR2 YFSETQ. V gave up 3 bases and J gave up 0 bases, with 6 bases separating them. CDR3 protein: CASSSSLNTEAFF. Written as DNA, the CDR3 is TGCGCCAGCAGCTCGTCCTTGAACACTGAAGCTTTCTTT.